This T cell receptor beta chain originates from a study of T-cell memory formation after mild COVID-19. Study details: Among the donors, TCR clusters were largely specific to each donor. The study, taken as a whole, reports: Some clones that responded were present in memory (sampled pre-infection), which suggests cross-reactive memory joined. CD4/CD8 balance held among clones contracting day 15 to 85, and later expanders leaned CD4+.

V gave up 1 base and J gave up 9 bases; unmatched junction bases: 7. CDR1 is SEHNR and CDR2 is FQNEAQ in the germline V gene (reference sequence). This CDR3 has 15 amino acids. cDNA libraries for TCR alpha and TCR beta, carrying sample barcodes and UMIs, came from 5'RACE with constant-segment primers. TCRdb re-called the 5' RACE reads through MiXCR, storing one row per CDR3 protein. The data show about 340,000 distinct CDR3 sequences, roughly 15% seen once. A word on this clonotype: Antigen specificity is unknown.

The chain has TRBV7-9 and TRBJ1-1, with TRBD1 matching 11 bases. This TCR was sampled from a man younger than 35 who had mild COVID-19 (a few samples of this study predate the infection). Cell type and time point are not known. Specimen: PBMCs or a T cell subset sorted from them (not recorded which). CDR3 loop: CASSLDAGQGGKAFF. The CDR3 region has the DNA TGTGCCAGCAGCTTAGATGCGGGACAGGGGGGGAAAGCTTTCTTT.